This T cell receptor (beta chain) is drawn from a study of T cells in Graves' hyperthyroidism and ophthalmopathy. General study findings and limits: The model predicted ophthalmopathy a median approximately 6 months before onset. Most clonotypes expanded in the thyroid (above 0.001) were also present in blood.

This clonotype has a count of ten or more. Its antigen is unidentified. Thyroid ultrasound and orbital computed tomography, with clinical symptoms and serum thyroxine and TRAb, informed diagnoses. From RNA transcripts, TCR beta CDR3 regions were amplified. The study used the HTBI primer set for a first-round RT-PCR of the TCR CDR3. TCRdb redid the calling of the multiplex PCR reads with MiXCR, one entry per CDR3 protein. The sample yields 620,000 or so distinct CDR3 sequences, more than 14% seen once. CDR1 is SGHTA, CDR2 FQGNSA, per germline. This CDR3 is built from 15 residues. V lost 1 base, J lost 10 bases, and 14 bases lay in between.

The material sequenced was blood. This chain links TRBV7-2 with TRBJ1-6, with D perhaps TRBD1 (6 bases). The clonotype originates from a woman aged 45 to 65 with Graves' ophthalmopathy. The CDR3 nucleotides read TGTGCCAGCAGCTTAGATAACAGGGAGAGGTCACCCCTCCACTTT. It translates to CASSLDNRERSPLHF.